The 19 T cell receptor beta chains below all came from one sample that was sequenced in a study of blood T cells in healthy people across ages (dated by TCRdb to the mid-2010s). The method was 5' RACE. TCRdb names Illumina HiSeq 2500 as the instrument used. A second PCR of about 6 to 12 cycles was run with a J-beta primer mix and a sample-barcoded 5' primer. The raw public data were reprocessed by TCRdb itself: fastp quality trimming at Q25, MiXCR clonotype calling, in-frame beta chains only. Each entry is one CDR3 protein sequence, shown with its most common DNA and genes. The sample contains under 850,000 distinct CDR3 sequences, around 36% of them found a single time. Of the sample, under 15% falls within the top ten clones. What was sequenced was blood. Every receptor here comes from a man between 18 and 35 years old in good health.

In its sample, this clonotype was seen a few times. J is TRBJ1-3 and V is TRBV4-1; tentative D call: TRBD1 (5 bases). The V and J ends lost 3 bases and 0 bases respectively, with 12 bases between them. The CDR3 runs to 16 residues. Germline-derived CDR1 and CDR2 are MGHRA and YSYEKL. In DNA form, the CDR3 reads TGCGCCAGCAGCCAGACGAGGGACCTCTCTGGAAACACCATATATTTT. It is translated as CASSQTRDLSGNTIYF.

The chain recombines TRBV6-2 or TRBV6-3 with TRBJ2-7; 8 bases align to TRBD2. The CDR3 is 17 residues long. After removal of 2 bases from V and 0 bases from J, the junction contained 9 bases not matched to a gene. Germline V gene lookup returns CDR1 MNHEY and CDR2 SVGEGT. CDR3 loop: CASSYASGRPSSYEQYF. The CDR3 bases are TGTGCCAGCAGTTACGCTAGCGGGCGACCGAGCTCCTACGAGCAGTACTTC.

The rearrangement links TRBV12-3 or TRBV12-4 to TRBJ1-5; D unresolved. CDR3 length: 14 amino acids. V was cut by 6 bases and J by 1 base, with 10 bases left in between. The CDR3 region has the DNA TGTGCCAGCAGCCCGACAACCAGCAATCAGCCCCAGCATTTT. It specifies CASSPTTSNQPQHF.

A few counts support this clonotype. V usage is TRBV5-5 and J usage is TRBJ2-7; 13 bases match TRBD2. The junction had 4 bases not matched to a gene; V was cut back by 0 bases and J by 7 bases. The V gene's germline CDR1 is SGHKS and CDR2 YYEKEE (reference sequence). The CDR3 has 15 residues. The chain's CDR3 is CASSLVTSGGREQYF. As DNA, the CDR3 is TGTGCCAGCAGCTTGGTGACTAGCGGGGGGAGAGAGCAGTACTTC.

This clonotype has just a few counts. The chain uses TRBV29-1 and TRBJ1-1; D gene unclear. The germline CDR1 and CDR2 sequences are SQVTM and ANQGSEA. V was clipped by 2 bases and J by 0 bases, with 10 bases between them. This CDR3 has 14 residues. CDR3 amino acids: CSVEWPHMNTEAFF. CDR3 in DNA: TGCAGCGTTGAATGGCCGCACATGAACACTGAAGCTTTCTTT.

The V and J genes are TRBV7-9 and TRBJ2-1; D possibly corresponds to TRBD1 (6 bases). The V gene lost 5 bases and the J gene lost 1 base, with 12 bases spanning the gap. Germline CDR1 SEHNR, CDR2 FQNEAQ (reference sequence). This CDR3 spans 15 amino acids. CDR3 nucleotides: TGTGCCAGCAGCCGAACAGGGCCGTCCTACAATGAGCAGTTCTTC. Translating it yields CASSRTGPSYNEQFF. The full variable domain, with the rest looked up from reference TRBV7-9 and TRBJ2-1, is DTGVSQNPRHKITKRGQNVTFRCDPISEHNRLYWYRQTLGQGPEFLTYFQNEAQLEKSRLLSDRFSAERPKGSFSTLEIQRTEQGDSAMYLCASSRTGPSYNEQFFGPGTRLTVL.

The chain combines TRBV7-2 with TRBJ2-1; D unclear. V was cut by 3 bases and J by 10 bases, with 10 bases left in between. Germline V gene lookup returns CDR1 SGHTA and CDR2 FQGNSA. This CDR3 spans 12 amino acids. The CDR3, as DNA: TGTGCCAGCAGCTTCAGAACTTCAGAGCAGTTCTTC. It is translated as CASSFRTSEQFF.

There are many counts of this clonotype. The rearrangement links TRBV12-3 or TRBV12-4 to TRBJ2-3; the match to TRBD2 covers 13 bases. The CDR3 runs to 16 residues. The ends lost 6 bases at V and 1 base at J; junction bases unmatched: 4. CDR3 amino acids: CASRSGLAGRTDTQYF. The CDR3 DNA sequence: TGTGCCAGCAGATCGGGACTAGCGGGACGCACAGATACGCAGTATTTT.

The chain employs TRBV29-1 and TRBJ2-6; D call uncertain. Per the germline V gene, CDR1 is SQVTM and CDR2 is ANQGSEA. This CDR3 is built from 15 residues. The V and J ends lost 5 bases and 0 bases respectively, with 11 bases between them. The CDR3 DNA reads TGCAGCGTTAGCGCAGTGAGCTCTGGGGCCAACGTCCTGACTTTC. Its protein product is CSVSAVSSGANVLTF.

This clonotype showed up many times. V and J are TRBV6-4 and TRBJ2-1; 11 nucleotides align to TRBD2. The germline V gene has CDR1 MRHNA and CDR2 SNTAGT. The CDR3 extends over 15 amino acids. Trimming took 0 bases from V and 6 from J; bases not matched to a gene: 1. Written as DNA, the CDR3 is TGTGCCAGCAGTGACTCTAGCGGGGGGGCCAATGAGCAGTTCTTC. Translated: CASSDSSGGANEQFF.

This clonotype was observed many times. The chain employs TRBV7-2 and TRBJ2-1, with 8 bases lining up with TRBD1. Germline CDR1 SGHTA, CDR2 FQGNSA. V was clipped by 3 bases and J by 5 bases; unmatched bases: 9. The CDR3 is 16 amino acids. The CDR3: CASSFFRTGNDNEQFF. CDR3 coding DNA: TGTGCCAGCAGCTTCTTCAGGACAGGGAACGACAATGAGCAGTTCTTC.

This clonotype came up a few times. The chain links TRBV20-1 to TRBJ1-2, with 8 bases aligning to TRBD1. Germline V gene sequence: CDR1 DFQATT, CDR2 SNEGSKA (reference sequence). CDR3 length: 13 residues. Trimming took 5 bases from V and 7 from J; bases not matched to a gene: 9. The CDR3 DNA sequence: TGCAGTGCTCAAAAGGACAGGGTGTCTGGCTACACCTTC. It codes for CSAQKDRVSGYTF.

The table lists this clonotype with a few counts. This sequence joins TRBV20-1 and TRBJ1-1; TRBD1 is a possible D gene (6 bases). CDR1 and CDR2 from the germline V gene are DFQATT and SNEGSKA (reference sequence). V lost 1 base, J lost 6 bases, and 18 bases lay in between. This CDR3 comprises 15 residues. CDR3 nucleotide sequence: TGCAGTGCTAGAGCCCTTCCCCGACAGGACGCTGAAGCTTTCTTT. Translation: CSARALPRQDAEAFF.

About this clonotype: A read error may account for a junction end that differs from germline. This rearrangement joins TRBV12-5 to TRBJ2-3; 8 bases fit TRBD1. Germline loops: CDR1 LGHNT, CDR2 FRNRAP. The length of the CDR3 is 16 residues. This CDR3 is CVSGLATGESTDTQYF. Here the CDR3 DNA reads TGTGTTAGTGGTTTGGCGACAGGGGAAAGCACAGATACGCAGTATTTT.

This clonotype was counted once. The V call is TRBV7-2, the J call TRBJ1-1; D is unresolved. V shed 2 bases and J shed 2 bases, with 9 bases lying between them. Germline lookup yields CDR1 SGHTA and CDR2 FQGNSA. The CDR3 covers 14 residues. CDR3 residues: CASSLYKENTEAFF. CDR3 bases: TGTGCCAGCAGCTTATATAAAGAAAACACTGAAGCTTTCTTT.

This chain joins TRBV20-1 and TRBJ1-1, with unresolved D. The CDR3 covers 14 residues. Germline lookup yields CDR1 DFQATT and CDR2 SNEGSKA (reference sequence). The V gene lost 6 bases and the J gene lost 0 bases, with 14 bases spanning the gap. CDR3 in DNA: TGCAGTGCGCACCAGCCGCCCATGAACACTGAAGCTTTCTTT. This codes for CSAHQPPMNTEAFF.

The rearrangement joins TRBV12-3 or TRBV12-4 to TRBJ2-3; a possible D gene is TRBD1 (6 bases). The CDR3 runs 21 residues. Trimming took 2 bases from V and 0 from J, leaving 27 bases between them. The CDR3: CASSLPGRPGQPISSTDTQYF. In nucleotides, the CDR3 is TGTGCCAGCAGTTTACCCGGCCGTCCGGGACAACCAATTTCTAGCACAGATACGCAGTATTTT.

This clonotype turned up a few times. The chain recombines TRBV9 with TRBJ1-4; the D is unclear. CDR1 and CDR2 from the germline V gene are SGDLS and YYNGEE. There are 15 residues in the CDR3. The germline V and J ends were trimmed by 2 bases and 5 bases, with 13 bases remaining between them. CDR3 sequence: CASSVEGVRNEKLFF. The DNA of the CDR3 is TGTGCCAGCAGCGTGGAGGGAGTTCGAAATGAAAAACTGTTTTTT.

The chain carries TRBV11-1 and TRBJ2-7, with 10 bases that match TRBD2. CDR1 SGHAT and CDR2 FQDESV come from the germline V gene (reference sequence). The length of the CDR3 is 15 residues. Trimming took 8 bases from V and 7 from J; bases not matched to a gene: 14. CDR3 nucleotides: TGTGCCAGCGGCCTAGCGGGGGATACCTACAATGAGCAGTACTTC. It encodes CASGLAGDTYNEQYF.